The 26 T cell receptor beta chains below come from one sample, sequenced in a study of shared clonotypes between healthy human individuals. The repertoire was sequenced with immunoSEQ multiplex PCR; TCRdb's copy has only in-frame clones and lacks some. The sample lists some 2.1 million clones; 95% were seen once. Source material: naive CD4+ T cells sorted from blood. As to subset: CD45RA+ positively selected. All receptors come from a man aged 18 to 30 in good health.

The genes are TRBV30 and TRBJ1-6; possibly TRBD1 for D (6 bases). Germline lookup yields CDR1 GTSNPN and CDR2 SVGIG (reference sequence). This CDR3 spans 13 amino acids. Trimming shortened V by 0 bases and J by 8 bases, and 8 bases separated the two germline ends. Written as DNA, the CDR3 is TGTGCCTGGAGTGTGACAGGTCATTCACCCCTCCACTTT. Its protein product is CAWSVTGHSPLHF.

The chain couples TRBV6-6 to TRBJ2-7; D not resolved. Trimming cost V 8 bases and J 2 bases, with 7 bases left between them. Germline assignment: CDR1 MNHNY and CDR2 SVGAGI (reference sequence). The CDR3 contains 11 residues. The CDR3 loop is CASGVPYEQYF. The CDR3 DNA follows: TGTGCCAGCGGCGTTCCCTACGAGCAGTACTTC.

The rearrangement joins TRBV7-9 to TRBJ2-1; 12 nucleotides match TRBD2. Germline CDR1 reads SEHNR; CDR2 reads FQNEAQ (reference sequence). V was clipped by 3 bases and J by 7 bases; unmatched bases: 16. The CDR3 covers 19 residues. The chain's CDR3 is CASSLLLLRLAGVGNEQFF. CDR3 coding DNA: TGTGCCAGCAGCTTGCTGTTACTGCGACTAGCGGGAGTGGGGAATGAGCAGTTCTTC.

In this sample, this clone turned up once. CDR3 DNA: TGTGCCAGCGGTAGCGGGGATGAGCAGTTCTTC. Amino acid sequence: CASGSGDEQFF. This rearrangement joins TRBV6-6 to TRBJ2-1; TRBD2 aligns across 8 bases. This CDR3 has 11 amino acids. In germline, CDR1 is MNHNY, CDR2 SVGAGI (reference sequence). Trimming took 8 bases from V and 8 from J; bases not matched to a gene: 2.

The chain combines TRBV2 with TRBJ1-5; D call uncertain. Germline CDR1 reads SNHLY; CDR2 reads FYNNEI. Trimming removed 3 bases at V and 0 bases at J, with 3 bases between. This CDR3 region has 13 residues. CDR3 sequence: CASSESSNQPQHF. In DNA form, the CDR3 reads TGTGCCAGCAGTGAGAGTAGCAATCAGCCCCAGCATTTT.

The chain employs TRBV6-5 and TRBJ2-1, with D hard to call. The CDR3 covers 15 residues. Deletions cut 5 bases from V and 0 bases from J, with 11 bases between. The germline gives CDR1 MNHEY, CDR2 SVGAGI. The CDR3 loop is CASSKQVPSYNEQFF. The DNA for the CDR3 is TGTGCCAGCAGTAAACAAGTCCCCTCCTACAATGAGCAGTTCTTC.

The chain joins TRBV7-6 to TRBJ1-5, with D perhaps TRBD1 (5 bases). The V gene's germline CDR1 is SGHVS and CDR2 FNYEAQ. This CDR3 comprises 13 residues. V was clipped by 3 bases and J by 3 bases, with 6 bases between them. CDR3 region: CASSLTDNQPQHF. The CDR3 region has the DNA TGTGCCAGCAGCTTGACAGACAATCAGCCCCAGCATTTT.

This clone was counted once. The chain uses TRBV7-2 and TRBJ2-1; TRBD2 matches 9 bases. J lost 3 bases, V lost 0 bases, and 6 bases had no gene match. CDR3 size: 17 residues. Germline V gene sequence: CDR1 SGHTA, CDR2 FQGNSA. This chain's CDR3 is CASSLAAGGTSYNEQFF. CDR3 in DNA: TGTGCCAGCAGCTTAGCGGCGGGGGGGACGAGCTACAATGAGCAGTTCTTC.

The CDR3 is CASSTQGLSGRAYNEQFF. CDR3 nucleotide sequence: TGTGCCAGTAGTACACAGGGATTAAGCGGGAGGGCATACAATGAGCAGTTCTTC. This chain connects TRBV19 to TRBJ2-1, with 10 bases matching TRBD2. V dropped 4 bases and J dropped 4; count of bases not matched to a gene: 13. The CDR3 totals 18 residues. Germline V gene data show CDR1 as LNHDA and CDR2 as SQIVND (reference sequence).

The chain has TRBV14 and TRBJ2-1, with D unclear. V gave up 1 base and J gave up 13 bases, with 11 bases separating them. The CDR3 spans 12 residues. CDR1 and CDR2 from the germline V gene are SGHDN and FVKESK. The CDR3 here is CASSQVAITQFF. The CDR3 nucleotides are TGTGCCAGCAGCCAAGTGGCCATTACACAGTTCTTC. Drawing the rest from reference TRBV14 and TRBJ2-1, the complete variable domain is EAGVTQFPSHSVIEKGQTVTLRCDPISGHDNLYWYRRVMGKEIKFLLHFVKESKQDESGMPNNRFLAERTGGTYSTLKVQPAELEDSGVYFCASSQVAITQFFGPGTRLTVL.

This clone has only one observation. The junction departs from the called germline gene at one end, perhaps through a read error. The CDR3 protein is CASTNWPTGASDEQYF. DNA of the CDR3: TGTGCCAGCACCAACTGGCCGACAGGGGCCTCCGACGAGCAGTACTTC. The V and J genes are TRBV7-9 and TRBJ2-7; 8 bases agree with TRBD1. Per germline, CDR1 SEHNR and CDR2 FQNEAQ (reference sequence). The CDR3 is made up of 16 amino acids.

The rearrangement joins TRBV5-4 to TRBJ2-2; D perhaps matches TRBD2 (6 bases). V shed 10 bases and J shed 3 bases, with 19 bases lying between them. CDR3 length equals 15 residues. Per germline, CDR1 SGHNT and CDR2 YYREEE (reference sequence). CDR3 DNA: TGTGCCTCTAGAACAGGCAGGGAGGACACCGGGGAGCTGTTTTTT. Its protein is CASRTGREDTGELFF.

This chain joins TRBV6-1 and TRBJ1-3, with 7 bases identical to TRBD1. J was trimmed by 4 bases and V by 7 bases; bases with no gene match: 10. The CDR3 is 15 amino acids. Germline V lookup: CDR1 MNHNS, CDR2 SASEGT. This CDR3 is CASILQGTPGNTIYF. The CDR3 region has the DNA TGTGCCAGCATCCTACAGGGGACCCCAGGAAACACCATATATTTT.

The chain recombines TRBV18 with TRBJ1-5; D call uncertain. V was clipped by 2 bases and J by 0 bases, with 8 bases between them. This CDR3 region has 15 residues. The germline V gene has CDR1 KGHSH and CDR2 LQKENI. The CDR3, as DNA: TGTGCCAGCTCACCAATGCCCAATAGCAATCAGCCCCAGCATTTT. Amino acids: CASSPMPNSNQPQHF.

The chain recombines TRBV10-2 with TRBJ2-7; TRBD1 matches 10 bases. Germline V lookup: CDR1 WSHSY, CDR2 SAAADI. The CDR3 runs to 16 residues. The V and J ends lost 3 bases and 3 bases, in that order; junction bases with no gene match: 8. The CDR3, as DNA: TGCGCCAGCAGTGAACAGCCGGGACAGGGGATCTACGAGCAGTACTTC. Protein sequence: CASSEQPGQGIYEQYF.

The V and J genes are TRBV15 and TRBJ1-2; 11 bases agree with TRBD1. Losses at the gene ends were 0 bases for V and 7 bases for J; bases not matched to a gene: 16. Per germline, CDR1 LNHNV and CDR2 YYDKDF (reference sequence). CDR3 length equals 19 residues. This CDR3 reads CATSRDTARTGGGYSGYTF. Here the CDR3 DNA reads TGTGCCACCAGCAGAGATACGGCCCGGACAGGGGGCGGATATAGTGGCTACACCTTC.

This sequence joins TRBV30 and TRBJ2-3; D may be TRBD1 or TRBD2 (5 bases each). CDR1 and CDR2 from the germline V gene are GTSNPN and SVGIG (reference sequence). Trimming left V 4 bases short and J 6 bases short, with 14 bases between. The length of the CDR3 is 13 residues. The CDR3 is CAWNSGNRDTQYF. In nucleotides, the CDR3 is TGTGCCTGGAATTCGGGGAACAGGGATACGCAGTATTTT.

The chain has TRBV10-3 and TRBJ2-5, with D perhaps matching TRBD1 or TRBD2 (6 bases each). The CDR3 length is 13 residues. Between the trimmed V and J ends, which lost 8 bases and 5 bases, there was a span of 15 bases. Germline values: CDR1 ENHRY, CDR2 SYGVKD. CDR3 amino acids: CAIGRGGRETQYF. The CDR3 nucleotides read TGTGCCATCGGACGAGGGGGGCGGGAGACCCAGTACTTC.

A single count supports this clone. This chain joins TRBV18 and TRBJ1-4; no clear D. Trimming removed 2 bases from V and 1 base from J, with 8 bases in between. Per the germline V gene, CDR1 is KGHSH and CDR2 is LQKENI. This CDR3 is 15 amino acids long. The CDR3 coding sequence is TGTGCCAGCTCACCAATTCAGCAAACTAATGAAAAACTGTTTTTT. Amino acid sequence: CASSPIQQTNEKLFF. The complete variable domain, with remaining parts taken from reference TRBV18 and TRBJ1-4, reads NAGVMQNPRHLVRRRGQEARLRCSPMKGHSHVYWYRQLPEEGLKFMVYLQKENIIDESGMPKERFSAEFPKEGPSILRIQQVVRGDSAAYFCASSPIQQTNEKLFFGSGTQLSVL.

This clone was seen just once. Other DNA sequences within the sample encode an identical CDR3. The V gene is TRBV5-4, the J gene TRBJ1-6; D not resolved. Germline values: CDR1 SGHNT, CDR2 YYREEE (reference sequence). The CDR3 is 16 amino acids. With 0 bases removed from V and 1 base from J, the gap between germline ends came to 8 bases. As DNA, the CDR3 is TGTGCCAGCAGCTTGGGAGGGAATTCCTATAATTCACCCCTCCACTTT. Encoded protein: CASSLGGNSYNSPLHF.

The CDR3 reads CASSKRPTRTAAYGYTF. DNA of the CDR3: TGTGCCAGCAGCAAACGACCGACAAGGACAGCGGCCTATGGCTACACCTTC. This rearrangement joins TRBV21-1 to TRBJ1-2; the listed D gene, TRBD1, was not tested against the DNA. TRBV21-1 is classified as a pseudogene. This CDR3 spans 17 amino acids.

As regards this clone: This sample includes further DNA sequences coding for the same CDR3. This rearrangement joins TRBV19 to TRBJ1-5; the match to TRBD1 covers 9 bases. Per the germline V gene, CDR1 is LNHDA and CDR2 is SQIVND (reference sequence). This CDR3 is built from 16 residues. V gave up 3 bases and J gave up 1 base; unmatched junction bases: 4. This CDR3 is CASSIPGTGSNQPQHF. The DNA of the CDR3 is TGTGCCAGTAGTATCCCTGGGACAGGGAGCAATCAGCCCCAGCATTTT.

Worth noting for this clone: In the same sample, other DNA sequences code for this CDR3. The chain couples TRBV30 to TRBJ2-2; a weak D match, TRBD1 (6 bases). Trimming took off 3 bases at V and 1 base at J, with 6 bases between the two ends. This CDR3 region has 13 residues. Germline V lookup: CDR1 GTSNPN, CDR2 SVGIG (reference sequence). CDR3 sequence reads: CAWRQGNTGELFF. The CDR3 DNA follows: TGTGCCTGGAGACAGGGGAACACCGGGGAGCTGTTTTTT. Full variable domain (outside the CDR3, taken from reference TRBV30 and TRBJ2-2): SQTIHQWPATLVQPVGSPLSLECTVEGTSNPNLYWYRQAAGRGLQLLFYSVGIGQISSEVPQNLSASRPQDRQFILSSKKLLLSDSGFYLCAWRQGNTGELFFGEGSRLTVL.

Comments on this clone: The same CDR3 can be traced to other DNA sequences in this sample. The chain combines TRBV5-1 with TRBJ2-1; D gene uncertain. CDR1 and CDR2 from the germline V gene are SGHRS and YFSETQ. V lost 0 bases and J 1 base, leaving 8 bases between the germline ends. This CDR3 region has 15 residues. Here the CDR3 DNA reads TGCGCCAGCAGCTTGGAAGGTGCTTCCTACAATGAGCAGTTCTTC. It specifies CASSLEGASYNEQFF.

The V call is TRBV5-4, the J call TRBJ2-1; 11 bases fit TRBD2. The V segment lost 2 bases and the J segment 16 bases; nucleotides outside the gene matches: 20. Germline V CDR1 and CDR2: SGHNT, YYREEE (reference sequence). The CDR3 is made up of 17 amino acids. The CDR3 loop reads CASSFPGTGSTSGNSFF. The CDR3 DNA is TGTGCCAGCAGCTTCCCGGGGACAGGCTCGACTAGCGGGAATAGTTTCTTC.

The V call is TRBV5-6, the J call TRBJ1-2; 7 bases align to TRBD1. V lost 4 bases, J lost 8 bases, and 14 bases stayed unmatched. Looked up from germline, CDR1 is SGHDT and CDR2 is YYEEEE. The CDR3 runs to 15 residues. The CDR3 reads CASSRISTGLDGYTF. CDR3 sequence (DNA): TGTGCCAGCAGCCGTATCTCGACAGGGCTTGACGGCTACACCTTC.